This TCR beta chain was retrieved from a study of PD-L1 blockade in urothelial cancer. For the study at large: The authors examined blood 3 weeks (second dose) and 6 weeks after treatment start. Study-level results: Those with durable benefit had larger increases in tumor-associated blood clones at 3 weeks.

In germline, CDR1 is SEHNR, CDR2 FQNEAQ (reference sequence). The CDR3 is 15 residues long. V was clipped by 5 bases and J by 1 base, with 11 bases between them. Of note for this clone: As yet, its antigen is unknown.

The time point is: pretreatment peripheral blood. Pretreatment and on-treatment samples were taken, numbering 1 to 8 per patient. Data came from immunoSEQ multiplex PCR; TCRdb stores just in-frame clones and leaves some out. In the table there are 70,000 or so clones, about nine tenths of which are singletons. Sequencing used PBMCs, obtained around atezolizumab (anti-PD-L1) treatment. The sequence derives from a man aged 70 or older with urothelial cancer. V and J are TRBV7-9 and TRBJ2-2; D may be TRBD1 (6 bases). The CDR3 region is CASSPQGRNTGELFF. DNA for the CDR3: TGTGCCAGCAGCCCCCAGGGGAGGAACACCGGGGAGCTGTTTTTT.